Shown below are 25 T cell receptor beta chains from a single sample sequenced in a study of cytomegalovirus exposure and HLA in healthy donors. PCR was performed using 60 Vbeta and 13 Jbeta primers. Measured with immunoSEQ multiplex PCR; TCRdb has only the in-frame clones, and not every one. The table includes around 200,000 clones, 82% detected once. The sequencing sample was made of PBMCs. Source of these receptors: a woman aged 18-29 years in good health and CMV-seronegative.

This clone has only one observation. The rearrangement uses TRBV11-2 and TRBJ2-7; possibly TRBD1 for D (6 bases). Germline V lookup: CDR1 SGHAT, CDR2 FQNNGV. V gave up 1 base and J gave up 3 bases, with 13 bases separating them. CDR3 length equals 15 residues. The CDR3 loop is CASSLATGGFYEQYF. Written as DNA, the CDR3 is TGTGCCAGCAGCTTAGCGACAGGCGGATTCTACGAGCAGTACTTC. Full variable domain (remainder filled in from reference TRBV11-2 and TRBJ2-7): EAGVAQSPRYKIIEKRQSVAFWCNPISGHATLYWYQQILGQGPKLLIQFQNNGVVDDSQLPKDRFSAERLKGVDSTLKIQPAKLEDSAVYLCASSLATGGFYEQYFGPGTRLTVT.

This chain links TRBV29-1 with TRBJ1-4, with TRBD1 matching over 10 bases. The V segment lost 6 bases and the J segment 5 bases; nucleotides outside the gene matches: 6. Per the germline V gene, CDR1 is SQVTM and CDR2 is ANQGSEA. The CDR3 extends over 14 amino acids. DNA of the CDR3: TGCAGCGTCCTGCCGGGACAGGGGAATGAAAAACTGTTTTTT. It specifies CSVLPGQGNEKLFF.

Comments on this clone: Other nucleotide sequences in the sample specify the same CDR3. The V call is TRBV5-1, the J call TRBJ2-5, with 7 nucleotides matching TRBD1. The CDR3 sequence is 14 residues long. The junction had 4 bases not matched to a gene; V was cut back by 3 bases and J by 2 bases. Germline loops: CDR1 SGHRS, CDR2 YFSETQ. CDR3 residues: CASSSTGQQETQYF. For the CDR3, the DNA is TGCGCCAGCAGCTCGACAGGGCAACAAGAGACCCAGTACTTC.

The J gene is TRBJ2-7, the V gene TRBV7-8; 12 nucleotides align to TRBD2. Germline assignment: CDR1 SGHVS and CDR2 FQNEAQ. CDR3 length equals 17 residues. Trimming at V came to 5 bases and at J to 2 bases, leaving 10 bases not matched to a gene. The CDR3 loop reads CASSPGAASGRAYEQYF. The CDR3 DNA is TGTGCCAGCAGCCCCGGGGCGGCTAGCGGGAGGGCCTACGAGCAGTACTTC.

The chain couples TRBV6-5 to TRBJ2-5, with 10 bases aligning to TRBD2. The length of the CDR3 is 14 residues. Per the germline V gene, CDR1 is MNHEY and CDR2 is SVGAGI. V lost 6 bases, J lost 5 bases, and 6 bases stayed unmatched. The DNA of the CDR3 is TGTGCCAGCAGCTATTCTAGCGGGAGTGAGACCCAGTACTTC. Residues: CASSYSSGSETQYF.

The V call is TRBV28, the J call TRBJ2-2; possible D gene TRBD1, 5 bases. Germline V gene sequence: CDR1 MDHEN, CDR2 SYDVKM. V was trimmed by 7 bases and J by 0 bases, leaving 12 bases between them. The CDR3 contains 15 residues. CDR3 nucleotide sequence: TGTGCCAGCACCACGGACACCCCGAACACCGGGGAGCTGTTTTTT. Protein sequence: CASTTDTPNTGELFF.

The rearrangement links TRBV19 to TRBJ1-4; no clear D. V was pared by 7 bases and J by 10 bases, with 10 bases between. The germline gives CDR1 LNHDA, CDR2 SQIVND (reference sequence). This CDR3 comprises 11 residues. Written as DNA, the CDR3 is TGTGCCAGTATAGGTCGGGGAAAACTGTTTTTT. Its protein is CASIGRGKLFF.

The J gene is TRBJ2-7, the V gene TRBV7-2, with D perhaps matching TRBD1 (6 bases). V shed 2 bases and J shed 3 bases, with 14 bases lying between them. CDR1 is SGHTA, CDR2 FQGNSA, per germline. The length of the CDR3 is 15 residues. CDR3 sequence (DNA): TGTGCCAGCAGCTTATATCTGGGGGCAGACTACGAGCAGTACTTC. Translation: CASSLYLGADYEQYF.

The chain joins TRBV7-8 to TRBJ2-7; TRBD1 matches at 9 bases. Germline V gene lookup returns CDR1 SGHVS and CDR2 FQNEAQ. This CDR3 is 15 amino acids long. The V segment lost 4 bases and the J segment 0 bases; nucleotides outside the gene matches: 4. The CDR3, as DNA: TGTGCCAGCAGCTCCTGGACAGGGGTCTCCTACGAGCAGTACTTC. The encoded protein is CASSSWTGVSYEQYF.

The genes are TRBV7-9 and TRBJ1-3; D gene ambiguous. Germline CDR1 and CDR2: SEHNR and FQNEAQ (reference sequence). The CDR3 has 14 amino acids. V lost 4 bases and J lost 0, with 7 bases in between. This CDR3 is CASSSSGSGNTIYF. CDR3 sequence (DNA): TGTGCCAGCAGCTCCAGTGGCTCTGGAAACACCATATATTTT.

The chain is built from TRBV29-1 and TRBJ2-7; 7 bases agree with TRBD1. With V trimmed by 0 bases and J by 4 bases, 6 bases remained unmatched. The CDR3 is 14 residues long. Germline assignment: CDR1 SQVTM and CDR2 ANQGSEA. Here the CDR3 reads CSVEDHRGSYEQYF. The DNA of the CDR3 is TGCAGCGTTGAAGATCACAGGGGTTCGTACGAGCAGTACTTC.

This clone was detected once. The chain uses TRBV6-1 and TRBJ2-7, with TRBD2 matching 8 bases. From germline, CDR1 is MNHNS and CDR2 SASEGT. This CDR3 is 16 amino acids long. After removal of 2 bases from V and 5 bases from J, the junction contained 11 bases not matched to a gene. CDR3 protein: CASSETKGLVFNEQYF. DNA for the CDR3: TGTGCCAGCAGTGAAACGAAGGGACTAGTTTTTAACGAGCAGTACTTC.

V and J are TRBV18 and TRBJ2-2; 11 bases line up with TRBD2. This CDR3 spans 17 amino acids. Germline V lookup: CDR1 KGHSH, CDR2 LQKENI. The junction had 6 bases not matched to a gene; V was cut back by 3 bases and J by 3 bases. Written as DNA, the CDR3 is TGTGCCAGCTCACCCCTACTAGCGGGGGCAGACACCGGGGAGCTGTTTTTT. It specifies CASSPLLAGADTGELFF.

The chain combines TRBV2 with TRBJ2-2; D remains ambiguous. Trimming took off 5 bases at V and 3 bases at J, with 4 bases between the two ends. Germline-derived CDR1 and CDR2 are SNHLY and FYNNEI. The CDR3 is 12 residues long. CDR3 sequence reads: CASSYYTGELFF. In DNA form, the CDR3 reads TGTGCCAGCAGTTACTACACCGGGGAGCTGTTTTTT.

This clone was seen once. The CDR3 reads CASSVRTGVMGNEQFF. The DNA for the CDR3 is TGTGCCAGCAGCGTCAGGACAGGGGTTATGGGCAATGAGCAGTTCTTC. The chain couples TRBV7-9 to TRBJ2-1, with TRBD1 identical over 9 bases. V shed 5 bases, J shed 6 bases, and the junction held 11 bases outside the gene matches. Germline loops: CDR1 SEHNR, CDR2 FQNEAQ (reference sequence). The CDR3 extends over 16 amino acids.

The V and J genes are TRBV19 and TRBJ1-1; D ambiguous. Germline V gene data show CDR1 as LNHDA and CDR2 as SQIVND (reference sequence). V lost 1 base and J lost 4, with 16 bases in between. The CDR3 is 16 amino acids. The CDR3 DNA sequence: TGTGCCAGTAGTATAGGCGCGGGCGGGCGGATCACTGAAGCTTTCTTT. Translation gives CASSIGAGGRITEAFF.

This chain links TRBV2 with TRBJ2-3, with a weak D call TRBD1 (6 bases). V lost 5 bases, J lost 2 bases, and 17 bases lay in between. The CDR3 has 16 residues. From germline, CDR1 is SNHLY and CDR2 FYNNEI. The CDR3 region has the DNA TGTGCCAGCAGTTCCGGGACAACCTATCACACAGATACGCAGTATTTT. This sequence encodes CASSSGTTYHTDTQYF.

The chain employs TRBV5-1 and TRBJ1-5; weak D call: TRBD1 (6 bases). In germline, CDR1 is SGHRS, CDR2 YFSETQ. V dropped 4 bases and J dropped 3 bases, with 14 bases sitting between them. This CDR3 is built from 15 residues. In nucleotides, the CDR3 is TGCGCCAGCAGCCACACAGGGTCGGCCAATCAGCCCCAGCATTTT. This translates into CASSHTGSANQPQHF.

The chain joins TRBV27 to TRBJ2-7; 10 nucleotides match TRBD2. Germline trimming cut 6 bases from V and 4 bases from J; bases unmatched to any gene: 15. The CDR3 runs to 17 residues. Germline CDR1 and CDR2: MNHEY and SMNVEV (reference sequence). The CDR3 coding sequence is TGTGCCAGCAGACTCACGGCTAGCGGGAGTCGGTCGTACGAGCAGTACTTC. This gives the protein CASRLTASGSRSYEQYF.

The V call is TRBV2, the J call TRBJ1-4; 8 bases are shared with TRBD1. The CDR3 runs 15 residues. Trimming at V came to 6 bases and at J to 5 bases, leaving 8 bases not matched to a gene. Germline CDR1 reads SNHLY; CDR2 reads FYNNEI. CDR3 sequence (DNA): TGTGCCAGCAGACCCGGGACAGGCAACAATGAAAAACTGTTTTTT. Its protein product is CASRPGTGNNEKLFF.

This chain links TRBV13 with TRBJ2-4, with 9 positions matching TRBD2. J lost 3 bases, V lost 2 bases, and 14 bases had no gene match. The germline V gene has CDR1 PRHDT and CDR2 FYEKMQ (reference sequence). The CDR3 covers 19 residues. CDR3 in amino acids: CASSLFQRGVYSVKNIQYF. DNA of the CDR3: TGTGCCAGCAGCTTATTCCAGCGGGGGGTTTATTCGGTCAAAAACATTCAGTACTTC.

This clone was seen a few times. The chain recombines TRBV5-4 with TRBJ1-1; D is unresolved. This CDR3 is 11 amino acids long. Trimming shortened V by 3 bases and J by 3 bases, and 3 bases separated the two germline ends. From germline, CDR1 is SGHNT and CDR2 YYREEE (reference sequence). The CDR3 nucleotides read TGTGCCAGCAGCTCTGACACTGAAGCTTTCTTT. This translates into CASSSDTEAFF. Based on the CDR3 plus reference TRBV5-4 and TRBJ1-1, the full variable domain is ETGVTQSPTHLIKTRGQQVTLRCSSQSGHNTVSWYQQALGQGPQFIFQYYREEENGRGNFPPRFSGLQFPNYSSELNVNALELDDSALYLCASSSDTEAFFGQGTRLTVV.

This clone was picked up one time. This rearrangement joins TRBV5-8 to TRBJ2-5; 9 bases are shared with TRBD2. CDR3 length: 15 residues. The germline gives CDR1 SGHTS, CDR2 YDEGEE. The J segment lost 2 bases and the V segment lost 4 bases, leaving 6 bases of the junction unmatched. CDR3 region: CASSLLAGLQETQYF. DNA for the CDR3: TGTGCCAGCAGCCTACTAGCGGGCCTTCAAGAGACCCAGTACTTC.

The chain combines TRBV7-2 with TRBJ2-3, with 8 bases matching TRBD1. Germline-derived CDR1 and CDR2 are SGHTA and FQGNSA. J lost 4 bases, V lost 2 bases, and 2 bases had no gene match. The CDR3 is made up of 14 amino acids. CDR3 DNA sequence: TGTGCCAGCAGCTTACAGGGGGCCTCAGATACGCAGTATTTT. Amino acids: CASSLQGASDTQYF. The variable domain in full, with the rest retrieved from reference TRBV7-2 and TRBJ2-3, is GAGVSQSPSNKVTEKGKDVELRCDPISGHTALYWYRQSLGQGLEFLIYFQGNSAPDKSGLPSDRFSAERTGGSVSTLTIQRTQQEDSAVYLCASSLQGASDTQYFGPGTRLTVL.

This clone has more than one count but fewer than ten. V is TRBV4-2 and J is TRBJ1-1; the D is unclear. Germline values: CDR1 LGHNA, CDR2 YNFKEQ. The CDR3 is made up of 12 amino acids. The ends were cut back, 1 base at V and 6 bases at J, with 6 bases in the middle. The CDR3 DNA reads TGTGCCAGCAGCCAAGGGCGGGCTGAAGCTTTCTTT. Translated, it gives CASSQGRAEAFF.